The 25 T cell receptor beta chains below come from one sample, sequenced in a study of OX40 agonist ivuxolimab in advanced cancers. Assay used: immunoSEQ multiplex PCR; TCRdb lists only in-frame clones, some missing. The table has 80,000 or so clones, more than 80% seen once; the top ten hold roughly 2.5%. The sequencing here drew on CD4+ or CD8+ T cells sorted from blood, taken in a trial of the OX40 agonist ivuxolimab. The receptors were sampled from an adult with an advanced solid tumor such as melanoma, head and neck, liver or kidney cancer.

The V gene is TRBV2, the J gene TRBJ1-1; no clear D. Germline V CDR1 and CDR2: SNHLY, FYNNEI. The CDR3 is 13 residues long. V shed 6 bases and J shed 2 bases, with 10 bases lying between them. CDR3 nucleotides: TGTGCCAGCAGCGCTCAGGATAACACTGAAGCTTTCTTT. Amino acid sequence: CASSAQDNTEAFF.

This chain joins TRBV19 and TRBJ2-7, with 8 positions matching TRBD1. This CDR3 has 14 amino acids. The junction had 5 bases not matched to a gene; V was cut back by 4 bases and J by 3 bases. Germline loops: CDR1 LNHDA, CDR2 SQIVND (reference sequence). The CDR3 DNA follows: TGTGCCAGTAGTAGGGGGACAGGAGTCTACGAGCAGTACTTC. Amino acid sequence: CASSRGTGVYEQYF.

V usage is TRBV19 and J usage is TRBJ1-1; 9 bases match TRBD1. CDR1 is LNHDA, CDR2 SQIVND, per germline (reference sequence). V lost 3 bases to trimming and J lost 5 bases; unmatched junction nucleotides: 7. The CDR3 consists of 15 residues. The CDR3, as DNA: TGTGCCAGTAGTATTCGACGGACAGGGGTTACTGAAGCTTTCTTT. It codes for CASSIRRTGVTEAFF.

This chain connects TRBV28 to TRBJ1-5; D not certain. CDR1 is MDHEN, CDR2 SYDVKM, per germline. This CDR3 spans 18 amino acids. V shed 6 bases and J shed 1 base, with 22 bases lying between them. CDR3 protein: CASSHPPGGYWSNQPQHF. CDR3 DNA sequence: TGTGCCAGCAGCCACCCCCCGGGAGGGTACTGGAGCAATCAGCCCCAGCATTTT.

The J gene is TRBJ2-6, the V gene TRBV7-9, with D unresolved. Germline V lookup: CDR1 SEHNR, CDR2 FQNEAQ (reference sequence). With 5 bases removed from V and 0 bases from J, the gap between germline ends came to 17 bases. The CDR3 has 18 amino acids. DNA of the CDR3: TGTGCCAGCAGCCGGAACAGCCAGGTCGCCTCTGGGGCCAACGTCCTGACTTTC. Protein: CASSRNSQVASGANVLTF. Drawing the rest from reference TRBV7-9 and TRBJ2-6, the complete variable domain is DTGVSQNPRHKITKRGQNVTFRCDPISEHNRLYWYRQTLGQGPEFLTYFQNEAQLEKSRLLSDRFSAERPKGSFSTLEIQRTEQGDSAMYLCASSRNSQVASGANVLTFGAGSRLTVL.

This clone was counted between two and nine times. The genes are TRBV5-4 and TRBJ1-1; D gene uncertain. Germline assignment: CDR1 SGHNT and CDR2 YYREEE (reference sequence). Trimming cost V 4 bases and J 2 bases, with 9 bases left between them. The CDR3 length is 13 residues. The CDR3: CASSRGPNTEAFF. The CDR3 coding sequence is TGTGCCAGCAGCCGAGGCCCAAACACTGAAGCTTTCTTT.

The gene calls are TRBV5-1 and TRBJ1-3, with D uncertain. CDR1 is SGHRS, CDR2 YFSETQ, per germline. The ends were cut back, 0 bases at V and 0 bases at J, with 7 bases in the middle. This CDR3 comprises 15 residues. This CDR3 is CASSLDSTSGNTIYF. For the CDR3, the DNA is TGCGCCAGCAGCTTGGACAGTACCTCTGGAAACACCATATATTTT.

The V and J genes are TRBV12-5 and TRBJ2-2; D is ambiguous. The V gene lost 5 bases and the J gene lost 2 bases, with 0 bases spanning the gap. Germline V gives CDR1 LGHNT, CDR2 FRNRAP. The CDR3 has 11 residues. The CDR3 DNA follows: TGTGCTAGTGGTAACACCGGGGAGCTGTTTTTT. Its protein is CASGNTGELFF. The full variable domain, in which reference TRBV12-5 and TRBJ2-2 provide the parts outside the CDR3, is DARVTQTPRHKVTEMGQEVTMRCQPILGHNTVFWYRQTMMQGLELLAYFRNRAPLDDSGMPKDRFSAEMPDATLATLKIQPSEPRDSAVYFCASGNTGELFFGEGSRLTVL.

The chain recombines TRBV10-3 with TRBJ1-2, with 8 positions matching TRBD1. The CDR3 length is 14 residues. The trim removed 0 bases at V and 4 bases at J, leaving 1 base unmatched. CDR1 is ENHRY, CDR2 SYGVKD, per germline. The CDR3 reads CAISESGQAYGYTF. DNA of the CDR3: TGTGCCATCAGTGAGTCGGGACAGGCCTATGGCTACACCTTC.

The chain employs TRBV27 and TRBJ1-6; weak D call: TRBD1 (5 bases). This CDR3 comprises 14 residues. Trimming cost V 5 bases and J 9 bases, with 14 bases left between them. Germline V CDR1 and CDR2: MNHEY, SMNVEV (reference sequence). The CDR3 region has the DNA TGTGCCAGCAGTACGGGACTCTGGGGTTCACCCCTCCACTTT. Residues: CASSTGLWGSPLHF.

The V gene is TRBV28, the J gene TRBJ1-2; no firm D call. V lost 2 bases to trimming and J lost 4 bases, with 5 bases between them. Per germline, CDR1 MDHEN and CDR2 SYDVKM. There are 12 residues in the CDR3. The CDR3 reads CASSLRPYGYTF. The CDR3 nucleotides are TGTGCCAGCAGTTTACGGCCCTATGGCTACACCTTC.

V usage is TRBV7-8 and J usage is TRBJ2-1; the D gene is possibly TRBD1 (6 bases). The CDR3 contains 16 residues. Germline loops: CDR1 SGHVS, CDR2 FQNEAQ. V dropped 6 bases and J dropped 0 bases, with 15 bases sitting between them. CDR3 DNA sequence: TGTGCCAGCAGTTTCCGGGACACTCGCTCCTACAATGAGCAGTTCTTC. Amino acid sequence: CASSFRDTRSYNEQFF.

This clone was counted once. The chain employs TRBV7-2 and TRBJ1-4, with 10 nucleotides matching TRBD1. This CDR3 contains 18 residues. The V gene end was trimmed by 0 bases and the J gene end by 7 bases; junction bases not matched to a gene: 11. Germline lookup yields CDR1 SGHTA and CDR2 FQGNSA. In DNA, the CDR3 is TGTGCCAGCAGCTTAGCCGCACGCCAGTGGGACAGGGGTGAAAAACTGTTTTTT. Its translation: CASSLAARQWDRGEKLFF.

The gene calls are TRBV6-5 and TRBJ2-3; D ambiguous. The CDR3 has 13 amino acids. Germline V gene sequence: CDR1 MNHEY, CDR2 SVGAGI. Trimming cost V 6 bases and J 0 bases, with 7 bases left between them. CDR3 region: CASSYDSTDTQYF. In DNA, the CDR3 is TGTGCCAGCAGCTACGACAGCACAGATACGCAGTATTTT.

The chain's CDR3 is CASSIDLGSYGYTF. Written as DNA, the CDR3 is TGTGCCAGTAGTATAGATCTCGGCAGCTATGGCTACACCTTC. The chain carries TRBV19 and TRBJ1-2; D is undetermined. This CDR3 is 14 amino acids long. V was pared by 0 bases and J by 4 bases, with 9 bases between. Germline CDR1 reads LNHDA; CDR2 reads SQIVND (reference sequence).

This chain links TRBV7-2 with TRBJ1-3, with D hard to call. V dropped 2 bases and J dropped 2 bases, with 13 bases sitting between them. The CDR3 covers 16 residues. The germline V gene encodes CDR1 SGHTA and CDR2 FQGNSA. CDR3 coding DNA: TGTGCCAGCAGCTTACATCAGCCCCTCGCTGGAAACACCATATATTTT. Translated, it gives CASSLHQPLAGNTIYF.

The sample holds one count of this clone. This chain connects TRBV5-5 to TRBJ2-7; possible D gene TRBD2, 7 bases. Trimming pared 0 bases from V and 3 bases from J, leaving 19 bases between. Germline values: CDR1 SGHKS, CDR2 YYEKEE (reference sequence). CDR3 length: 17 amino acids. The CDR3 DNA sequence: TGTGCCAGCAGCTTGGCCCCAGGAGGGGGGGCAGGCTACGAGCAGTACTTC. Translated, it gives CASSLAPGGGAGYEQYF. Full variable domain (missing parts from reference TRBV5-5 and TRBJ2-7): DAGVTQSPTHLIKTRGQQVTLRCSPISGHKSVSWYQQVLGQGPQFIFQYYEKEERGRGNFPDRFSARQFPNYSSELNVNALLLGDSALYLCASSLAPGGGAGYEQYFGPGTRLTVT.

The CDR3: CASSLAGGIYNEQFF. In DNA form, the CDR3 reads TGTGCCAGCAGCTTAGCGGGTGGGATATACAATGAGCAGTTCTTC. The rearrangement links TRBV7-9 to TRBJ2-1; D call uncertain. Trimming cost V 0 bases and J 4 bases, with 10 bases left between them. Germline assignment: CDR1 SEHNR and CDR2 FQNEAQ (reference sequence). This CDR3 comprises 15 residues. Based on the CDR3 plus reference TRBV7-9 and TRBJ2-1, the full variable domain is DTGVSQNPRHKITKRGQNVTFRCDPISEHNRLYWYRQTLGQGPEFLTYFQNEAQLEKSRLLSDRFSAERPKGSFSTLEIQRTEQGDSAMYLCASSLAGGIYNEQFFGPGTRLTVL.

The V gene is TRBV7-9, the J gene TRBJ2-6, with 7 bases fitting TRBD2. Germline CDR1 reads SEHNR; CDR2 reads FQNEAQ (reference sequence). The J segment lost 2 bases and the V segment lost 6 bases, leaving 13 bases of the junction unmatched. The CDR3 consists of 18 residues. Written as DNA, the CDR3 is TGTGCCAGCAGACCTCCGGGACGGGAGGTCCCTGGGGCCAACGTCCTGACTTTC. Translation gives CASRPPGREVPGANVLTF.

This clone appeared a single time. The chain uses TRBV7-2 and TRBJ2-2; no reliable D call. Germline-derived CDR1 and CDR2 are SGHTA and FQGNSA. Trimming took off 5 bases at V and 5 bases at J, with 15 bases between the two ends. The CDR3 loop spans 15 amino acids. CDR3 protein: CASSPGLRLTGELFF. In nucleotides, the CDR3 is TGTGCCAGCAGCCCAGGCCTTCGGTTGACCGGGGAGCTGTTTTTT. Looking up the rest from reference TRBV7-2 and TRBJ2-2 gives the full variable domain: GAGVSQSPSNKVTEKGKDVELRCDPISGHTALYWYRQSLGQGLEFLIYFQGNSAPDKSGLPSDRFSAERTGGSVSTLTIQRTQQEDSAVYLCASSPGLRLTGELFFGEGSRLTVL.

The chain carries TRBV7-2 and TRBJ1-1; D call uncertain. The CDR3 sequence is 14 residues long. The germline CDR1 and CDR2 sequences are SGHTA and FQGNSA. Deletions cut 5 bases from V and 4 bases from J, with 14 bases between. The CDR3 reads CASSPNRGSTEAFF. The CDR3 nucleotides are TGTGCCAGCAGCCCCAACCGTGGGTCCACTGAAGCTTTCTTT.

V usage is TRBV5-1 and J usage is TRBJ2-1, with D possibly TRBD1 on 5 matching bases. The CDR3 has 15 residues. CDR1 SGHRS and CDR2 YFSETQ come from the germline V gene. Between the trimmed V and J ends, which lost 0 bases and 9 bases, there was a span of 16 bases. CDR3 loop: CASSLDGATAGEQFF. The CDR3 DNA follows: TGCGCCAGCAGCTTGGATGGGGCTACCGCAGGTGAGCAGTTCTTC.

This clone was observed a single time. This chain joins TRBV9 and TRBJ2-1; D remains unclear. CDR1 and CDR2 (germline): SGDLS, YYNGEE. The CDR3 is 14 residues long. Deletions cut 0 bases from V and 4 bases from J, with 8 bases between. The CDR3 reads CASSVEAAYNEQFF. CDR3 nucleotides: TGTGCCAGCAGCGTAGAGGCAGCTTACAATGAGCAGTTCTTC.

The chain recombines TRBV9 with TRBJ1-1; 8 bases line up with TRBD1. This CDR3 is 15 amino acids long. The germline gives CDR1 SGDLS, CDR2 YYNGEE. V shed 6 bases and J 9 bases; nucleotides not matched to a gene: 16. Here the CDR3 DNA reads TGTGCCAGCAACGCCGAGGGCAGGGGGCGGGTGAAAGCTTTCTTT. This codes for CASNAEGRGRVKAFF.

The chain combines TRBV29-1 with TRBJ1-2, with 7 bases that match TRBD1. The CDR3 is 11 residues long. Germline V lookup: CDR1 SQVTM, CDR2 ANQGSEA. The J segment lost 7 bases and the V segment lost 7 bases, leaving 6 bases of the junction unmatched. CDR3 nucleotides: TGCAGCGCCGGGACAGACTCTGGCTACACCTTC. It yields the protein CSAGTDSGYTF.